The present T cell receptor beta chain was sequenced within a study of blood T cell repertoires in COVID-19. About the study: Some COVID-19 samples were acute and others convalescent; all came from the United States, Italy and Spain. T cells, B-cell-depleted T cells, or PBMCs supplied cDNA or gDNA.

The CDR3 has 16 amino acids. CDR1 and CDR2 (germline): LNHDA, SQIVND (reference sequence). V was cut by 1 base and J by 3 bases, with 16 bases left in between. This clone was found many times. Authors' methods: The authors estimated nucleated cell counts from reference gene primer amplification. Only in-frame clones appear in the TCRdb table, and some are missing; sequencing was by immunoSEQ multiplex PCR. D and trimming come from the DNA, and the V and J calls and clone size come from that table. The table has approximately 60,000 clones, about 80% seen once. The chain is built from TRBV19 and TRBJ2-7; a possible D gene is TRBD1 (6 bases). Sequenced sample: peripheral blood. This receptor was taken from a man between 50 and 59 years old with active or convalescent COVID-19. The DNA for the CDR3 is TGTGCCAGTAGTATAGCCACAGGGCGTGCGGACTACGAGCAGTACTTC. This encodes CASSIATGRADYEQYF.